Listed below are T cell receptor beta chains from one sample, sequenced in a study of shared clonotypes between healthy human individuals. Profiled with immunoSEQ multiplex PCR; TCRdb holds only in-frame clones, not every one. The sample includes some 2 million clones, just under 95% of them seen just once. The sample consisted of naive CD8+ T cells sorted from blood. The receptors come from a man younger than 30 in good health. The CDR3 runs from the conserved cysteine through the conserved F or W. Fields, in order: V gene, clone size, D gene, CDR3 protein. D genes are given only for firm matches. Clone size is given for some rows only: seen once, a few or many times, or a class if the clone is expanded.

TRBV6-4	NA	NA	CASSLGAGQPQHF
TRBV6-5	NA	NA	CASSPGPYNEQFF
TRBV4-3	NA	TRBD2	CASSQELAGGPGYNEQFF
TRBV30	NA	TRBD2	CAWRLAGPGEQFF
TRBV7-9	NA	NA	CASSSRTGLSGVNTEAFF
TRBV9	once	NA	CASSVADREETQYF
TRBV11-2	few	NA	CASSLFGEQYF
TRBV4-2	NA	NA	CASLTTTGELFF
TRBV4-1	once	NA	CASSPQGTGGANHEQFF
TRBV9	NA	NA	CASSVEPSGTDTQYF
TRBV7-8	once	NA	CATSGPFTNEQFF